This T cell receptor beta chain was identified in a study of T cells in Graves' hyperthyroidism and ophthalmopathy. The study's findings and limits: Researchers report that a 13 V-J model separated ophthalmopathy from stable hyperthyroidism.

On this clonotype itself: What it binds is not known.

This CDR3 has 13 amino acids. Trimming pared 3 bases from V and 4 bases from J, leaving 9 bases between. Regions amplified from RNA transcripts were the TCR beta CDR3 regions. The HTBI primer set drove a first-round RT-PCR of the TCR CDR3. Using its own MiXCR run on the multiplex PCR reads, TCRdb lists one record per CDR3 protein. Here the sample spans 660,000 or so distinct CDR3 sequences, 45% being singletons. Sequenced material: peripheral blood or thyroid tissue (not recorded which). The chain combines TRBV12-3 or TRBV12-4 with TRBJ1-2; D is unclear. The receptor comes from an adult man with Graves' disease, either hyperthyroidism or ophthalmopathy (not recorded which). CDR3 region: CASSFVSFYGYTF. The CDR3 nucleotides read TGTGCCAGCAGTTTCGTAAGCTTCTATGGCTACACCTTC.